This entry concerns a single T cell receptor (beta chain). V gave up 2 bases and J gave up 7 bases; unmatched junction bases: 9. Germline assignment: CDR1 KGHSH and CDR2 LQKENI. The CDR3 loop spans 17 amino acids. Clones were read by immunoSEQ multiplex PCR, and TCRdb kept only the in-frame ones, dropping some. The data hold roughly 140,000 clones, with about 92% observed a single time. The record originates from a study of T cell responses to AZD1222 COVID-19 vaccine. The starting material was peripheral blood, obtained 28 days after the second AZD1222 dose. This chain links TRBV18 with TRBJ2-2, with 11 bases matching TRBD2. The sequence derives from an adult who received the AZD1222 COVID-19 vaccine. This CDR3 reads CASSPRGLAGGHGELFF. The CDR3 DNA follows: TGTGCCAGCTCACCAAGAGGGCTAGCGGGAGGACACGGGGAGCTGTTTTTT.